These 24 T cell receptor beta chains were sequenced from one sample in a study of blood T cells in healthy people across ages (dated by TCRdb to 2014 to 2015). The library was generated by 5' RACE. Sequencing was carried out with an Illumina HiSeq 2500. The second PCR ran for roughly 7 to 12 cycles and used a J-beta primer mix along with a sample-barcoded 5' primer. TCRdb reprocessed the public reads (quality trimming at Q25 with fastp, clone calling with MiXCR) and kept in-frame beta chains. Identical CDR3 proteins give one entry, which carries the most common genes and DNA. The sample table contains about 700,000 distinct CDR3 sequences; only one count was recorded for 32% of them. Jointly, the top ten make up roughly 14% of the sample. Sequences were obtained from blood. The receptors stem from a woman of 80 years or more in good health. Donor details come from another sample of the same person, matched by shared clones.

This clonotype was picked up a small number of times. The chain couples TRBV2 to TRBJ1-5; no clear D. Germline CDR1 is SNHLY and CDR2 is FYNNEI. V was clipped by 6 bases and J by 0 bases, with 24 bases between them. CDR3 length: 19 residues. The CDR3 loop is CASRDAPDLNSNSNQPQHF. The DNA of the CDR3 is TGTGCCAGCAGGGACGCTCCGGACCTAAATTCTAATAGCAATCAGCCCCAGCATTTT.

This clonotype was counted between two and nine times. One junction end does not reproduce the germline sequence, and a read error may be involved. The genes are TRBV7-2 and TRBJ1-4; D might be TRBD1 (5 bases). Germline V lookup: CDR1 SGHTA, CDR2 FQGNSA. This CDR3 has 15 residues. CDR3 bases: TGTGCCAGCAGGCCCTCGGGGGTCACTAATGAAAAACGGTTTTTT. This translates into CASRPSGVTNEKRFF.

Details on this clonotype: This may stem from a read error, because a much larger clone lies one nucleotide away. The chain links TRBV5-6 to TRBJ2-6; TRBD1 might be the D (6 bases). The CDR3 loop spans 19 amino acids. Germline V gene sequence: CDR1 SGHDT, CDR2 YYEEEE. This CDR3 reads CASSELVTGSVSGADVLTF. The CDR3 DNA is TGTGCCAGCAGCGAGCTGGTTACAGGGTCCGTAAGTGGGGCCGACGTCCTGACTTTC.

In its sample, this clonotype was seen once. Germline and junction disagree at one end, which may indicate a read error. The V call is TRBV12-3 or TRBV12-4, the J call TRBJ2-3; D is possibly TRBD1 (7 bases). The CDR3 consists of 15 residues. The CDR3 reads CASSRTGGPTDAQYF. The CDR3 bases are TGTGCCAGCAGTAGGACAGGAGGGCCAACAGATGCGCAGTATTTT.

This clonotype was found many times. The chain carries TRBV5-1 and TRBJ1-2; 7 bases fit TRBD1. J was trimmed by 1 base and V by 3 bases; bases with no gene match: 3. The CDR3 totals 14 residues. Germline CDR1 reads SGHRS; CDR2 reads YFSETQ. CDR3 region: CASSSGQFNYGYTF. DNA for the CDR3: TGCGCCAGCAGCTCGGGACAGTTTAACTATGGCTACACCTTC.

This clonotype was counted many times. This chain uses TRBV5-1 with TRBJ2-1; D possibly uses TRBD1 or TRBD2 (5 bases each). V was pared by 8 bases and J by 4 bases, with 13 bases between. The CDR3 runs to 13 residues. Germline-derived CDR1 and CDR2 are SGHRS and YFSETQ. The CDR3 coding sequence is TGCGCCAGTACACGGGGCGCGTACAATGAGCAGTTCTTC. This sequence encodes CASTRGAYNEQFF.

This clonotype was observed at least ten times. V is TRBV27 and J is TRBJ1-4; D possibly corresponds to TRBD1 (6 bases). This CDR3 comprises 18 residues. Germline lookup yields CDR1 MNHEY and CDR2 SMNVEV (reference sequence). V was shortened by 4 bases and J by 2 bases, with 20 bases between the two germline ends. The CDR3 spells CASSSLALQGTTNEKLFF. The DNA for the CDR3 is TGTGCCAGCAGTTCGCTCGCACTGCAGGGGACGACTAATGAAAAACTGTTTTTT. Full variable domain (outside the CDR3, taken from reference TRBV27 and TRBJ1-4): EAQVTQNPRYLITVTGKKLTVTCSQNMNHEYMSWYRQDPGLGLRQIYYSMNVEVTDKGDVPEGYKVSRKEKRNFPLILESPSPNQTSLYFCASSSLALQGTTNEKLFFGSGTQLSVL.

Turning to this clonotype: This may stem from a read error, because a much larger clone lies one nucleotide away. The chain carries TRBV11-2 and TRBJ2-5; D is ambiguous. There are 12 residues in the CDR3. Germline V gene lookup returns CDR1 SGHAT and CDR2 FQNNGV. The V end lost 3 bases, the J end lost 11 bases, and 13 bases lay between the germline ends. CDR3 in DNA: TGTGCCAGCAGCTTTCTGTTTAATGAGCAGTACTTC. Translation gives CASSFLFNEQYF.

This clonotype was seen a handful of times. This may be a read error: a much more frequent sequence differs by one nucleotide. This chain joins TRBV9 and TRBJ2-3; D is undetermined. From germline, CDR1 is SGDLS and CDR2 YYNGEE. The CDR3 length is 15 residues. The CDR3 spells CVSSVSPRSPDTQYF. CDR3 DNA sequence: TGTGTCAGCAGCGTTTCTCCTAGATCCCCAGATACGCAGTATTTT.

Many counts were recorded for this clonotype. The CDR3 reads CASSLGIGLNQPQHF. The CDR3 DNA reads as TGTGCCAGCAGCCTGGGGATAGGCTTGAATCAGCCCCAGCATTTT. The chain joins TRBV7-8 to TRBJ1-5; D gene uncertain. Germline V lookup: CDR1 SGHVS, CDR2 FQNEAQ. V was cut by 5 bases and J by 4 bases, with 15 bases left in between. CDR3 size: 15 residues.

Comments on this clonotype: Since a much larger clone is just one base distant, this may be a read error. This chain links TRBV4-3 with TRBJ2-3; D unclear. The germline gives CDR1 LGHNA, CDR2 YSLEER. This CDR3 contains 15 residues. The ends were cut back, 0 bases at V and 4 bases at J, with 11 bases in the middle. CDR3 residues: CASSQDSRVADTQYF. In nucleotides, the CDR3 is TGCGCCAGCAGCCAAGACAGCCGGGTCGCAGATACGCAGTATTTT.

The V call is TRBV20-1, the J call TRBJ2-1; TRBD2 agrees at 7 bases. Trimming removed 2 bases from V and 9 bases from J; junction bases left unmatched: 10. From germline, CDR1 is DFQATT and CDR2 SNEGSKA (reference sequence). This CDR3 is 14 amino acids long. In nucleotides, the CDR3 is TGCAGTGCTAGATCGAGCGGGACGTCTGGTGAGCAGTTCTTC. This codes for CSARSSGTSGEQFF.

This clonotype has a count of ten or more. CDR3 sequence (DNA): TGTGCCAGCAGTGATCGCGGGGGCCTAACCTACGAGCAGTACTTC. Translated, it gives CASSDRGGLTYEQYF. This chain uses TRBV2 with TRBJ2-7; possible D gene TRBD2, 7 bases. V was clipped by 3 bases and J by 2 bases, with 14 bases between them. CDR1 is SNHLY and CDR2 is FYNNEI in the germline V gene. The CDR3 spans 15 residues.

This clonotype was detected ten times or more. J is TRBJ1-2 and V is TRBV25-1; D ambiguous. Germline V lookup: CDR1 MGHDK, CDR2 SYGVNS. Trimming shortened V by 11 bases and J by 2 bases, and 12 bases separated the two germline ends. The CDR3 loop spans 12 amino acids. The CDR3 sequence: CASQTSNYGYTF. The CDR3 nucleotides are TGTGCCTCCCAAACCTCGAACTATGGCTACACCTTC.

This clonotype was counted many times. The rearrangement uses TRBV18 and TRBJ2-1, with 15 nucleotides matching TRBD2. The CDR3 consists of 19 residues. The V and J ends lost 3 bases and 4 bases, in that order; junction bases with no gene match: 10. The germline V gene has CDR1 KGHSH and CDR2 LQKENI. As DNA, the CDR3 is TGTGCCAGCTCACCCAGAACTGGGACTAGCGGGGGGATTTACAATGAGCAGTTCTTC. As protein: CASSPRTGTSGGIYNEQFF. Looking up the rest from reference TRBV18 and TRBJ2-1 gives the full variable domain: NAGVMQNPRHLVRRRGQEARLRCSPMKGHSHVYWYRQLPEEGLKFMVYLQKENIIDESGMPKERFSAEFPKEGPSILRIQQVVRGDSAAYFCASSPRTGTSGGIYNEQFFGPGTRLTVL.

The chain combines TRBV10-3 with TRBJ2-5, with 15 nucleotides matching TRBD2. Near its end, the DNA agrees better with TRBJ2-7, so the J call may be wrong. CDR3 length: 15 residues. Germline V gene sequence: CDR1 ENHRY, CDR2 SYGVKD. This CDR3 is CASGGLAGGEHEQYF. Written as DNA, the CDR3 is TGTGCCTCAGGGGGACTAGCGGGAGGAGAACACGAGCAGTACTTC.

The gene calls are TRBV20-1 and TRBJ1-6, with a weak D call TRBD1 (5 bases). This CDR3 is 14 amino acids long. Per the germline V gene, CDR1 is DFQATT and CDR2 is SNEGSKA (reference sequence). Between the trimmed V and J ends, which lost 3 bases and 7 bases, there was a span of 13 bases. Written as DNA, the CDR3 is TGCAGTGCTAGGGCGACAGTCGTAAATTCACCCCTCCACTTT. This codes for CSARATVVNSPLHF.

As for this clonotype: It may be a read error: a sequence one base away is much more abundant. The chain is built from TRBV12-3 or TRBV12-4 and TRBJ2-3, with TRBD1 matching 7 bases. The CDR3 spans 13 residues. The V gene end was trimmed by 6 bases and the J gene end by 4 bases; junction bases not matched to a gene: 4. The CDR3 spells CASRQGWADTQYF. DNA for the CDR3: TGTGCCAGCAGACAGGGGTGGGCAGATACGCAGTATTTT.

The chain carries TRBV7-9 and TRBJ2-7; the D gene is possibly TRBD1 (8 bases). The germline V gene has CDR1 SEHNR and CDR2 FQNEAQ (reference sequence). The CDR3 has 16 amino acids. V was shortened by 5 bases and J by 4 bases, with 21 bases between the two germline ends. The CDR3 coding sequence is TGTGCCAGCAGCCCAGGGGGGGCAGGGGGCTGGTACGAGCAGTACTTC. It translates to CASSPGGAGGWYEQYF.

This clonotype was detected a few times. Just one base apart from a much larger clone, this may be a read error. The rearrangement joins TRBV6-2 or TRBV6-3 to TRBJ2-7; no definite D call. CDR1 is MNHEY, CDR2 SVGEGT, per germline. V gave up 4 bases and J gave up 7 bases, with 11 bases separating them. The CDR3 extends over 12 amino acids. The CDR3 spells CASSSGFDEQYF. The CDR3 DNA reads as TGTGCCAGCAGTTCCGGGTTCGATGAGCAGTACTTC.

V is TRBV7-2 and J is TRBJ2-7; possible D gene TRBD2, 6 bases. The CDR3 loop spans 17 amino acids. V gave up 0 bases and J gave up 1 base, with 16 bases separating them. Germline lookup yields CDR1 SGHTA and CDR2 FQGNSA. The CDR3 nucleotides are TGTGCCAGCAGCTTAGCGCGTTCACTAGCACGGTCCTACGAGCAGTACTTC. Amino acid sequence: CASSLARSLARSYEQYF.

At least ten counts were recorded for this clonotype. CDR3 DNA: TGTGCCAGCTCACCACAGAACAGGGATGGCATTCAGTACTTC. Residues: CASSPQNRDGIQYF. The rearrangement joins TRBV18 to TRBJ2-4; perhaps TRBD1 as D (6 bases). CDR3 length: 14 amino acids. From germline, CDR1 is KGHSH and CDR2 LQKENI. V was cut by 1 base and J by 9 bases, with 13 bases left in between.

This rearrangement joins TRBV4-2 to TRBJ2-6; D is tentatively TRBD1 or TRBD2 (6 bases each). The CDR3 has 17 amino acids. V lost 0 bases, J lost 0 bases, and 9 bases lay in between. Germline CDR1 LGHNA, CDR2 YNFKEQ. CDR3 nucleotide sequence: TGTGCCAGCAGCCAAGACGGGGGCCTCTCTGGGGCCAACGTCCTGACTTTC. Protein: CASSQDGGLSGANVLTF.

The count of this clonotype is one. The chain recombines TRBV7-9 with TRBJ2-1; D unclear. V was trimmed by 9 bases and J by 0 bases, leaving 6 bases between them. CDR3 length: 12 amino acids. Per germline, CDR1 SEHNR and CDR2 FQNEAQ (reference sequence). The CDR3 is CASGVSYNEQFF. CDR3 coding DNA: TGTGCCAGTGGGGTCTCCTACAATGAGCAGTTCTTC.